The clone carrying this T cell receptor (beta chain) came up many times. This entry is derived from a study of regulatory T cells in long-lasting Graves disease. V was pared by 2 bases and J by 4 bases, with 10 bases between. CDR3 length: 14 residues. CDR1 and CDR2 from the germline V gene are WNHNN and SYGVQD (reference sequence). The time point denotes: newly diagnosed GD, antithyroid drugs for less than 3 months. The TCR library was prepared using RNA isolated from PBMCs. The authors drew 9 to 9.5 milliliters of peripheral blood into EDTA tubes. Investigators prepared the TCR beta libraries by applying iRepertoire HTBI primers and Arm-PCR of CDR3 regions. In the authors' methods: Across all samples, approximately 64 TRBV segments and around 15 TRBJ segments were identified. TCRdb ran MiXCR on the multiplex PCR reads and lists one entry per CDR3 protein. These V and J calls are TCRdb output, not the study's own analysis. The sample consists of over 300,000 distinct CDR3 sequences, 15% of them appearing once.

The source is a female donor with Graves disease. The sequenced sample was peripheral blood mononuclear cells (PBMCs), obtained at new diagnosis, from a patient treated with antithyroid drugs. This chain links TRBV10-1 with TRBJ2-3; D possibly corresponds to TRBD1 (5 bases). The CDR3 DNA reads TGCGCCAGCAGTGAGGACAGTATCGCAGATACGCAGTATTTT. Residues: CASSEDSIADTQYF.